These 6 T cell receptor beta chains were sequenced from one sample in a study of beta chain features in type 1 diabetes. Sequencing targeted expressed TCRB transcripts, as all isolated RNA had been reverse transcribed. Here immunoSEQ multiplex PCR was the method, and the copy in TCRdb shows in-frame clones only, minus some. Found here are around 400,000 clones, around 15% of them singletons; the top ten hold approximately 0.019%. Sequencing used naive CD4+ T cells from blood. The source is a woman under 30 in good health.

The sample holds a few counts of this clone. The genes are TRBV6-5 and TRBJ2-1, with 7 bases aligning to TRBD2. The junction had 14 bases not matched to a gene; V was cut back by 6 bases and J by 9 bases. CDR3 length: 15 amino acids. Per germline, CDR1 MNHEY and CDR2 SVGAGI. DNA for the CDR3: TGTGCCAGCAGCTTCGCGGCGGGAGTCCGTAGTGAGCAGTTCTTC. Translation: CASSFAAGVRSEQFF.

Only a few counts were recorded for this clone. CDR3: CASSQVSGPPYTDTQYF. The CDR3 DNA follows: TGCGCCAGCAGCCAAGTTAGCGGACCACCGTACACAGATACGCAGTATTTT. The chain has TRBV4-3 and TRBJ2-3, with a possible D match to TRBD2 (6 bases). The germline CDR1 and CDR2 sequences are LGHNA and YSLEER. V lost 1 base and J lost 2, with 16 bases in between. This CDR3 is built from 17 residues.

The CDR3 loop reads CASSLDARTSYNEQFF. In nucleotides, the CDR3 is TGCGCCAGCAGCCTAGACGCCAGGACTTCCTACAATGAGCAGTTCTTC. The genes are TRBV4-3 and TRBJ2-1, with D possibly being TRBD2 (5 bases). V was clipped by 4 bases and J by 1 base, with 14 bases between them. The CDR3 totals 16 residues. Germline-derived CDR1 and CDR2 are LGHNA and YSLEER.

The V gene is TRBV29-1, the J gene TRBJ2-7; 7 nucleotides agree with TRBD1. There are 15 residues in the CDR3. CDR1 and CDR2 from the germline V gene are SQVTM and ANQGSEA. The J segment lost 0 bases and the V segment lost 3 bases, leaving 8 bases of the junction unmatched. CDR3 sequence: CSVEGPGQTSYEQYF. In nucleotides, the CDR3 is TGCAGCGTTGAGGGTCCGGGACAGACCTCCTACGAGCAGTACTTC.

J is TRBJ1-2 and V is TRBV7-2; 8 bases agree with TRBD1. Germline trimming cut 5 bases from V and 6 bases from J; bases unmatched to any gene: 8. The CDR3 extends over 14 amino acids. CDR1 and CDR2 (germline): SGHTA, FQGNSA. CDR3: CASSVTATGDGYTF. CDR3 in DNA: TGTGCCAGCAGCGTAACCGCGACAGGGGATGGCTACACCTTC. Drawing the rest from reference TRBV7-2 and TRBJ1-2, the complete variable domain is GAGVSQSPSNKVTEKGKDVELRCDPISGHTALYWYRQSLGQGLEFLIYFQGNSAPDKSGLPSDRFSAERTGGSVSTLTIQRTQQEDSAVYLCASSVTATGDGYTFGSGTRLTVV.

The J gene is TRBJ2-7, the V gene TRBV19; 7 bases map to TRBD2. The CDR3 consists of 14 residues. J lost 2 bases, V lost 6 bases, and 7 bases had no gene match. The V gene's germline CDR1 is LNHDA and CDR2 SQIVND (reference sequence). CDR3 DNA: TGTGCCAGTAGCATAACTAGCGTAACCTACGAGCAGTACTTC. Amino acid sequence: CASSITSVTYEQYF.